The following is a T cell receptor beta chain sequence with its context. Trimming cost V 8 bases and J 5 bases, with 16 bases left between them. Looked up from germline, CDR1 is SEHNR and CDR2 is FQNEAQ (reference sequence). This CDR3 is built from 13 residues. This sample stems from a study of blood T cells in healthy people across ages. A J-beta primer mix and a sample-barcoded 5' primer were used in a second PCR of roughly 6 to 11 cycles. TCRdb redid the calling of the 5' RACE reads with MiXCR, one entry per CDR3 protein. The sample holds 1.5 million or so distinct CDR3 sequences, 35% to 45% seen once.

This TCR came from a woman aged 18 to 35 in good health. Sequencing used blood. The V and J genes are TRBV7-9 and TRBJ2-7; TRBD1 is a possible D gene (5 bases). CDR3 sequence (DNA): TGTGCCAGCGAAGAAGACAGTTTCCACGAGCAGTACTTC. Protein sequence: CASEEDSFHEQYF. Full variable domain (missing parts from reference TRBV7-9 and TRBJ2-7): DTGVSQNPRHKITKRGQNVTFRCDPISEHNRLYWYRQTLGQGPEFLTYFQNEAQLEKSRLLSDRFSAERPKGSFSTLEIQRTEQGDSAMYLCASEEDSFHEQYFGPGTRLTVT.